This entry lists 6 T cell receptor beta chains sequenced from one sample in a study of T-cell memory formation after mild COVID-19. TCRdb processed the 5' RACE reads anew with MiXCR; each CDR3 protein has one entry. In the table there are 40,000 to 60,000 distinct CDR3 sequences, over 6.5% of which are singletons. Sequenced: PBMCs or a T cell subset sorted from them (not recorded which). Source of these receptors: a man between 18 and 35 years old who had mild COVID-19 (a few samples of this study predate the infection). Cell type and time point are not known.

This clonotype has just a few counts. The genes are TRBV4-3 and TRBJ1-1; D possibly corresponds to TRBD1 (6 bases). Germline V gene data show CDR1 as LGHNA and CDR2 as YSLEER. The germline V and J ends were trimmed by 3 bases and 1 base, with 9 bases remaining between them. The CDR3 has 14 amino acids. The CDR3 loop is CASSHTDRNTEAFF. CDR3 nucleotide sequence: TGCGCCAGCAGCCATACGGACAGGAACACTGAAGCTTTCTTT.

This clonotype was detected many times. The rearrangement joins TRBV5-6 to TRBJ1-1; D gene ambiguous. Germline lookup yields CDR1 SGHDT and CDR2 YYEEEE. V lost 5 bases and J lost 3, with 5 bases in between. CDR3 length: 11 residues. The CDR3 here is CASRRDTEAFF. CDR3 nucleotide sequence: TGTGCCAGCAGGAGGGACACTGAAGCTTTCTTT.

The chain couples TRBV5-1 to TRBJ2-1, with TRBD2 matching over 14 bases. From germline, CDR1 is SGHRS and CDR2 YFSETQ. The CDR3 has 15 residues. J lost 9 bases, V lost 3 bases, and 5 bases had no gene match. The CDR3 spells CASSSGLAGGSEQFF. The CDR3 bases are TGCGCCAGCAGCTCCGGACTAGCGGGGGGTTCTGAGCAGTTCTTC.

The sample holds a few counts of this clonotype. The CDR3 bases are TGTGCCATCAGTGCCGGGGGCACTGAAGCTTTCTTT. Encoded protein: CAISAGGTEAFF. The chain joins TRBV10-3 to TRBJ1-1; perhaps TRBD1 as D (5 bases). Deletions cut 4 bases from V and 4 bases from J, with 7 bases between. The CDR3 is made up of 12 amino acids. Looked up from germline, CDR1 is ENHRY and CDR2 is SYGVKD.

This clonotype was detected ten times or more. The rearrangement joins TRBV20-1 to TRBJ2-5; TRBD2 aligns across 10 bases. With V trimmed by 6 bases and J by 5 bases, 9 bases remained unmatched. CDR3 length equals 14 residues. Per germline, CDR1 DFQATT and CDR2 SNEGSKA (reference sequence). CDR3 residues: CSARSSGGIETQYF. CDR3 DNA sequence: TGCAGTGCGAGAAGTAGCGGGGGGATTGAGACCCAGTACTTC.

This clonotype was found a few times. The gene calls are TRBV18 and TRBJ2-1; 8 bases match TRBD1. Germline values: CDR1 KGHSH, CDR2 LQKENI. The V gene end was trimmed by 5 bases and the J gene end by 7 bases; junction bases not matched to a gene: 7. There are 14 residues in the CDR3. The CDR3 sequence: CASSSRQGINEQFF. The CDR3 region has the DNA TGTGCCAGCTCATCAAGACAGGGGATTAATGAGCAGTTCTTC.